The 17 T cell receptor beta chains presented below share a single source sample, sequenced in a study of blood T cell repertoires in COVID-19. Sequencing was performed with immunoSEQ multiplex PCR; in TCRdb, only in-frame clones are kept and a portion is missing. The table has 68,000 or so clones, 89% seen once; the top ten hold 7% to 10%. The sequenced sample consisted of peripheral blood. Receptors were obtained from a man over 45 with active COVID-19.

V and J are TRBV5-1 and TRBJ2-1; 8 bases align to TRBD2. Germline loops: CDR1 SGHRS, CDR2 YFSETQ. The CDR3 runs 16 residues. Trimming took 4 bases from V and 0 from J; bases not matched to a gene: 6. CDR3 DNA sequence: TGCGCCAGCAGCACAATACTAGCGGTCTCCTACAATGAGCAGTTCTTC. Translated, it gives CASSTILAVSYNEQFF.

The genes are TRBV27 and TRBJ1-5; 10 bases are a match to TRBD1. Germline CDR1 MNHEY, CDR2 SMNVEV (reference sequence). J was trimmed by 7 bases and V by 7 bases; bases with no gene match: 16. This CDR3 is built from 17 residues. The CDR3 DNA reads TGTGCCAGCACCACTCTTATCCGGGACAGGGGCGACCAGCCCCAGCATTTT. This codes for CASTTLIRDRGDQPQHF.

The V call is TRBV5-4, the J call TRBJ1-3; 7 bases match TRBD1. CDR3 length equals 18 residues. Looked up from germline, CDR1 is SGHNT and CDR2 is YYREEE (reference sequence). V gave up 4 bases and J gave up 0 bases; unmatched junction bases: 13. The CDR3 region has the DNA TGTGCCAGCAGCCGGGACAGCCAACTAGTTTCCTCTGGAAACACCATATATTTT. Encoded protein: CASSRDSQLVSSGNTIYF.

The chain carries TRBV9 and TRBJ2-1; D is perhaps TRBD1 (5 bases). The germline V gene has CDR1 SGDLS and CDR2 YYNGEE. The ends were cut back, 4 bases at V and 5 bases at J, with 10 bases in the middle. The CDR3 runs to 13 residues. The CDR3 spells CASSKDNNNEQFF. CDR3 DNA: TGTGCCAGCAGCAAGGACAATAACAATGAGCAGTTCTTC.

The gene calls are TRBV5-1 and TRBJ2-1; D is unresolved. The CDR3 spans 15 residues. Germline V gene data show CDR1 as SGHRS and CDR2 as YFSETQ. V was shortened by 4 bases and J by 4 bases, with 15 bases between the two germline ends. The CDR3 DNA follows: TGCGCCAGCAGCACCGGGTCAGCTGGTTACAATGAGCAGTTCTTC. Its translation: CASSTGSAGYNEQFF.

The chain has TRBV2 and TRBJ1-3; D is perhaps TRBD1 (5 bases). This CDR3 spans 16 amino acids. V was pared by 8 bases and J by 0 bases, with 17 bases between. The germline V gene has CDR1 SNHLY and CDR2 FYNNEI. Here the CDR3 reads CASPRQLLSSGNTIYF. Written as DNA, the CDR3 is TGTGCCAGCCCAAGACAGCTACTCTCCTCTGGAAACACCATATATTTT.

The chain employs TRBV6-5 and TRBJ1-2; 9 nucleotides align to TRBD1. After removal of 4 bases from V and 6 bases from J, the junction contained 9 bases not matched to a gene. Germline CDR1 is MNHEY and CDR2 is SVGAGI. The CDR3 has 15 amino acids. CDR3: CASSSWDREANGYTF. The CDR3 coding sequence is TGTGCCAGCAGTTCCTGGGACAGGGAAGCCAATGGCTACACCTTC.

This chain uses TRBV9 with TRBJ1-1, with D uncertain. The V gene's germline CDR1 is SGDLS and CDR2 YYNGEE. With 1 base removed from V and 1 base from J, the gap between germline ends came to 8 bases. The CDR3 sequence is 14 residues long. For the CDR3, the DNA is TGTGCCAGCAGCGTAAGCTGGGCGAACACTGAAGCTTTCTTT. It yields the protein CASSVSWANTEAFF. The full variable domain, rest sourced from reference TRBV9 and TRBJ1-1, is DSGVTQTPKHLITATGQRVTLRCSPRSGDLSVYWYQQSLDQGLQFLIQYYNGEERAKGNILERFSAQQFPDLHSELNLSSLELGDSALYFCASSVSWANTEAFFGQGTRLTVV.

The sample holds a few counts of this clone. This chain connects TRBV4-1 to TRBJ2-2; TRBD2 is a possible D gene (5 bases). The germline gives CDR1 MGHRA, CDR2 YSYEKL. The V and J ends lost 0 bases and 0 bases respectively, with 20 bases between them. The CDR3 runs to 20 residues. CDR3 coding DNA: TGCGCCAGCAGCCAAGATCTAGGAGGACCGACCCGAGCGAACACCGGGGAGCTGTTTTTT. Encoded protein: CASSQDLGGPTRANTGELFF.

V usage is TRBV5-5 and J usage is TRBJ1-1, with D perhaps TRBD1 (6 bases). The ends were cut back, 3 bases at V and 5 bases at J, with 17 bases in the middle. The CDR3 is 15 residues long. Looked up from germline, CDR1 is SGHKS and CDR2 is YYEKEE (reference sequence). CDR3 DNA: TGTGCCAGCAGCTGGGAGGCGGGGGGCATTACTGAAGCTTTCTTT. It translates to CASSWEAGGITEAFF.

The chain has TRBV4-1 and TRBJ2-3; D is possibly TRBD1 (6 bases). Between the trimmed V and J ends, which lost 6 bases and 5 bases, there was a span of 9 bases. Looked up from germline, CDR1 is MGHRA and CDR2 is YSYEKL. The CDR3 covers 12 residues. CDR3 nucleotides: TGCGCCAGCAGTACAGGGAGAGATACGCAGTATTTT. Its translation is CASSTGRDTQYF.

This clone was counted a few times. V and J are TRBV6-2 or TRBV6-3 and TRBJ1-2, with D hard to call. The V gene's germline CDR1 is MNHEY and CDR2 SVGEGT. V was clipped by 3 bases and J by 7 bases, with 12 bases between them. The CDR3 runs 13 residues. This CDR3 reads CASSYLSMRGYTF. The DNA for the CDR3 is TGTGCCAGCAGTTATCTTAGTATGCGTGGCTACACCTTC.

On this clone itself: The sample contains more than one DNA sequence encoding this CDR3. The rearrangement joins TRBV6-5 to TRBJ1-5, with TRBD1 matching 8 bases. The CDR3 contains 14 residues. Trimming cost V 5 bases and J 7 bases; bases outside gene matches: 7. CDR1 and CDR2 from the germline V gene are MNHEY and SVGAGI. The CDR3 DNA reads TGTGCCAGCAGTCGTGACAGGGGTAACCAGCCCCAGCATTTT. It translates to CASSRDRGNQPQHF.

This chain joins TRBV29-1 and TRBJ2-6, with 10 bases aligning to TRBD2. This CDR3 contains 17 residues. V was pared by 3 bases and J by 2 bases, with 7 bases of the junction left unmatched. Germline CDR1 is SQVTM and CDR2 is ANQGSEA. The CDR3 is CSVDSRSGGAGANVLTF. CDR3 bases: TGCAGCGTTGACTCCAGGAGCGGGGGGGCTGGGGCCAACGTCCTGACTTTC.

The V and J genes are TRBV25-1 and TRBJ1-2, with unresolved D. The germline V gene has CDR1 MGHDK and CDR2 SYGVNS. V was shortened by 3 bases and J by 3 bases, with 17 bases between the two germline ends. This CDR3 is built from 16 residues. CDR3 coding DNA: TGTGCCAGCAGTGATCGAGGGCGAGACATGCACTATGGCTACACCTTC. Protein sequence: CASSDRGRDMHYGYTF.

V usage is TRBV11-2 and J usage is TRBJ2-5, with D possibly TRBD2 on 6 matching bases. CDR3 length: 16 amino acids. The ends were cut back, 0 bases at V and 2 bases at J, with 13 bases in the middle. Germline V lookup: CDR1 SGHAT, CDR2 FQNNGV. The CDR3 is CASSLDRGLWQETQYF. The DNA of the CDR3 is TGTGCCAGCAGCTTAGATCGGGGGTTATGGCAAGAGACCCAGTACTTC.

The chain uses TRBV10-2 and TRBJ1-2; 7 nucleotides line up with TRBD1. CDR1 WSHSY and CDR2 SAAADI come from the germline V gene. The CDR3 length is 14 residues. V was clipped by 4 bases and J by 4 bases; unmatched bases: 6. The CDR3 loop reads CASSATRQGYGYTF. DNA for the CDR3: TGCGCCAGCAGTGCAACTCGACAGGGCTATGGCTACACCTTC.